The following is a TCR beta chain sequence with its context. The antigen is not known. There are 15 residues in the CDR3. Per germline, CDR1 MNHEY and CDR2 SVGAGI. Trimming took 5 bases from V and 4 from J, leaving 17 bases between them. This specimen belongs to a study of post-analysis software for immune sequencing data. In the study overall: Some patients lacked subtype; others had relapsing-remitting, secondary progressive or progressive-relapsing disease.

General study points: Controls had lower frequencies than patients of 4 or 5 TRBV segments, which included TRBV5-6, TRBV5-1 and TRBV20-1. Compared against controls, patients with multiple sclerosis displayed significantly lower normalized Chao1 diversity.

Unique molecular identifiers were carried by the TCR beta cDNA libraries. TCRdb passed the PCR reads through MiXCR, listing each CDR3 protein once. The sample shows hundreds of thousands of distinct CDR3 sequences, around 27% of them seen only once. Material: blood. The chain recombines TRBV6-5 with TRBJ2-5, with TRBD1 as a possible D gene (6 bases). The receptor's source is a girl aged 5 to 17 with multiple sclerosis. This CDR3 reads CASSPGAGTVETQYF. CDR3 sequence (DNA): TGTGCCAGCAGTCCAGGGGCCGGTACCGTAGAGACCCAGTACTTC.